Presented here are 19 T cell receptor beta chains from one specimen sequenced in a study of shared clonotypes between healthy human individuals. CD8 cells classed as naive were CD45RO-negative and positively selected for CCR7, excluding terminally differentiated effector memory CD45RA+ cells. The method was immunoSEQ multiplex PCR; TCRdb's version includes in-frame clones alone and lacks a portion of them. The sample gives roughly 770,000 clones, approximately 97% of which show up once; less than 0.3% is in the top ten. The sequenced material came from naive CD8+ T cells sorted from blood. The source is a man aged 25-40 years in good health.

The chain is built from TRBV4-1 and TRBJ1-4; a possible D gene is TRBD1 (6 bases). Deletions cut 1 base from V and 12 bases from J, with 21 bases between. Germline V gene lookup returns CDR1 MGHRA and CDR2 YSYEKL. The length of the CDR3 is 16 residues. CDR3 DNA: TGCGCCAGCAGCCAAGGGTGGACAGCCGGCAATGAGGAACTGTTTTTT. Residues: CASSQGWTAGNEELFF.

This chain joins TRBV27 and TRBJ2-7; a weak D match, TRBD2 (6 bases). Germline V lookup: CDR1 MNHEY, CDR2 SMNVEV (reference sequence). This CDR3 has 13 residues. V was trimmed by 5 bases and J by 3 bases, leaving 11 bases between them. The CDR3 protein is CASSQRLDYEQYF. In DNA form, the CDR3 reads TGTGCCAGCAGTCAGAGACTAGACTACGAGCAGTACTTC.

A remark on this clone: At the DNA level, this CDR3 is encoded by other sequences in the same sample as well. The genes are TRBV7-9 and TRBJ2-7, with no clear D. From germline, CDR1 is SEHNR and CDR2 FQNEAQ (reference sequence). Trimming pared 5 bases from V and 2 bases from J, leaving 10 bases between. The CDR3 extends over 13 amino acids. The CDR3 loop is CASSPTETYEQYF. The CDR3 nucleotides read TGTGCCAGCAGCCCGACGGAAACCTACGAGCAGTACTTC.

This clone was observed a single time. The V gene is TRBV27, the J gene TRBJ2-3, with D hard to call. CDR3 length equals 12 residues. Trimming stripped 7 bases from V and 1 base from J, with 6 bases between. The germline gives CDR1 MNHEY, CDR2 SMNVEV (reference sequence). The CDR3 nucleotides are TGTGCCAGCACTGGGGGCACAGATACGCAGTATTTT. Translation: CASTGGTDTQYF.

This sequence joins TRBV30 and TRBJ2-7; 9 bases line up with TRBD1. Per germline, CDR1 GTSNPN and CDR2 SVGIG (reference sequence). CDR3 length equals 13 residues. In DNA form, the CDR3 reads TGTGCGGCCGGGACAGGGAGTTCCTACGAGCAGTACTTC. Protein: CAAGTGSSYEQYF.

A remark on this clone: The same CDR3 also results from other DNA sequences found in this sample. The V and J genes are TRBV5-4 and TRBJ2-2; 8 nucleotides align to TRBD2. The CDR3 runs to 15 residues. With V trimmed by 0 bases and J by 4 bases, 2 bases remained unmatched. Germline CDR1 SGHNT, CDR2 YYREEE (reference sequence). The CDR3: CASSLGAGGTGELFF. DNA for the CDR3: TGTGCCAGCAGCTTGGGGGCGGGAGGCACCGGGGAGCTGTTTTTT.

CDR3 amino acids: CASSSLAGGTGELFF. DNA for the CDR3: TGTGCCAGCAGCTCATTAGCGGGAGGAACCGGGGAGCTGTTTTTT. The chain is built from TRBV7-9 and TRBJ2-2; 10 bases agree with TRBD2. The CDR3 has 15 residues. V was pared by 4 bases and J by 5 bases, with 4 bases of the junction left unmatched. Germline assignment: CDR1 SEHNR and CDR2 FQNEAQ (reference sequence).

The CDR3 loop reads CASSLVPKGSTEAFF. Written as DNA, the CDR3 is TGTGCCAGCAGCTTAGTGCCGAAGGGGAGCACTGAAGCTTTCTTT. The chain joins TRBV7-9 to TRBJ1-1, with a tentative D call TRBD1 (5 bases). The CDR3 is made up of 15 amino acids. Germline CDR1 is SEHNR and CDR2 is FQNEAQ (reference sequence). With 1 base removed from V and 4 bases from J, the gap between germline ends came to 13 bases. Variable domain in full (rest from reference TRBV7-9 and TRBJ1-1): DTGVSQNPRHKITKRGQNVTFRCDPISEHNRLYWYRQTLGQGPEFLTYFQNEAQLEKSRLLSDRFSAERPKGSFSTLEIQRTEQGDSAMYLCASSLVPKGSTEAFFGQGTRLTVV.

The chain uses TRBV9 and TRBJ2-1; D may be TRBD1 or TRBD2 (5 bases each). The CDR3 runs 15 residues. Germline assignment: CDR1 SGDLS and CDR2 YYNGEE. The V end lost 3 bases, the J end lost 4 bases, and 14 bases lay between the germline ends. CDR3 residues: CASSARDPGYNEQFF. DNA of the CDR3: TGTGCCAGCAGCGCCCGGGACCCCGGATACAATGAGCAGTTCTTC.

The chain employs TRBV6-1 and TRBJ2-2, with TRBD1 identical over 7 bases. The V segment lost 3 bases and the J segment 8 bases; nucleotides outside the gene matches: 9. The CDR3 extends over 15 amino acids. CDR1 and CDR2 (germline): MNHNS, SASEGT. The CDR3 nucleotides read TGTGCCAGCAGTGACCCCACAGGGGTCAGAGGGGAGCTGTTTTTT. Its protein product is CASSDPTGVRGELFF.

The rearrangement joins TRBV18 to TRBJ2-7; D is undetermined. Trimming stripped 3 bases from V and 5 bases from J, with 26 bases between. CDR1 and CDR2 (germline): KGHSH, LQKENI. This CDR3 has 18 amino acids. The CDR3 protein is CASSPQSGSSSFWDEQYF. Here the CDR3 DNA reads TGTGCCAGCTCACCGCAATCAGGTTCGAGTAGCTTCTGGGACGAGCAGTACTTC.

The chain couples TRBV7-9 to TRBJ2-5; TRBD1 matches 10 bases. This CDR3 region has 16 residues. CDR1 SEHNR and CDR2 FQNEAQ come from the germline V gene (reference sequence). Trimming took 5 bases from V and 3 from J; bases not matched to a gene: 9. The chain's CDR3 is CASSRPGGQGKETQYF. DNA for the CDR3: TGTGCCAGCAGCCGACCGGGGGGACAGGGGAAAGAGACCCAGTACTTC.

J is TRBJ2-7 and V is TRBV9; TRBD2 matches at 8 bases. The V segment lost 3 bases and the J segment 7 bases; nucleotides outside the gene matches: 3. From germline, CDR1 is SGDLS and CDR2 YYNGEE. The CDR3 covers 12 residues. The CDR3 nucleotides are TGTGCCAGCAGCGGAAAGCGGGGGGAGCAGTACTTC. As protein: CASSGKRGEQYF.

The chain has TRBV5-1 and TRBJ2-7; 12 bases line up with TRBD2. This CDR3 is 15 amino acids long. J was trimmed by 3 bases and V by 4 bases; bases with no gene match: 5. In germline, CDR1 is SGHRS, CDR2 YFSETQ. CDR3 coding DNA: TGCGCCAGCAGCGTGACTAGCGGGAGTTACTACGAGCAGTACTTC. Its protein product is CASSVTSGSYYEQYF.

The chain uses TRBV7-6 and TRBJ2-1; D gene uncertain. CDR1 is SGHVS and CDR2 is FNYEAQ in the germline V gene. The CDR3 spans 18 residues. V lost 4 bases and J 0 bases, leaving 19 bases between the germline ends. The CDR3 loop is CASSSTPNPFSSYNEQFF. CDR3 nucleotides: TGTGCCAGCAGCTCCACACCTAACCCTTTCTCCTCCTACAATGAGCAGTTCTTC. The complete variable domain, with remaining parts taken from reference TRBV7-6 and TRBJ2-1, reads GAGVSQSPRYKVTKRGQDVALRCDPISGHVSLYWYRQALGQGPEFLTYFNYEAQQDKSGLPNDRFSAERPEGSISTLTIQRTEQRDSAMYRCASSSTPNPFSSYNEQFFGPGTRLTVL.

The CDR3 DNA sequence: TGCAGCGTTGAAACCCAACTAGCGGGAGGGATCTATGAGCAGTTCTTC. Amino acids: CSVETQLAGGIYEQFF. This chain connects TRBV29-1 to TRBJ2-1; 13 bases align to TRBD2. This CDR3 comprises 16 residues. In germline, CDR1 is SQVTM, CDR2 ANQGSEA. After removal of 2 bases from V and 8 bases from J, the junction contained 9 bases not matched to a gene.

In its sample, this clone was seen a few times. V usage is TRBV29-1 and J usage is TRBJ2-2; TRBD2 matches at 9 bases. The length of the CDR3 is 15 residues. Germline V gene data show CDR1 as SQVTM and CDR2 as ANQGSEA. Trimming at V came to 0 bases and at J to 6 bases, leaving 5 bases not matched to a gene. The CDR3 nucleotides read TGCAGCGTTGAAGAGGGGCTAGCGGGACCCGGGGAGCTGTTTTTT. As protein: CSVEEGLAGPGELFF.

This clone was seen once. The rearrangement joins TRBV13 to TRBJ2-7, with D hard to call. Germline CDR1 PRHDT, CDR2 FYEKMQ (reference sequence). The CDR3 spans 14 residues. V dropped 3 bases and J dropped 0 bases, with 9 bases sitting between them. Here the CDR3 reads CASSFGSPSYEQYF. The CDR3 nucleotides are TGTGCCAGCAGCTTCGGTAGCCCCTCCTACGAGCAGTACTTC.

The genes are TRBV27 and TRBJ2-1; 8 bases align to TRBD2. CDR1 is MNHEY, CDR2 SMNVEV, per germline (reference sequence). Trimming cost V 4 bases and J 7 bases; bases outside gene matches: 6. There are 14 residues in the CDR3. The CDR3 loop reads CASSSTGGPNEQFF. In nucleotides, the CDR3 is TGTGCCAGCAGTTCGACGGGAGGGCCGAATGAGCAGTTCTTC.